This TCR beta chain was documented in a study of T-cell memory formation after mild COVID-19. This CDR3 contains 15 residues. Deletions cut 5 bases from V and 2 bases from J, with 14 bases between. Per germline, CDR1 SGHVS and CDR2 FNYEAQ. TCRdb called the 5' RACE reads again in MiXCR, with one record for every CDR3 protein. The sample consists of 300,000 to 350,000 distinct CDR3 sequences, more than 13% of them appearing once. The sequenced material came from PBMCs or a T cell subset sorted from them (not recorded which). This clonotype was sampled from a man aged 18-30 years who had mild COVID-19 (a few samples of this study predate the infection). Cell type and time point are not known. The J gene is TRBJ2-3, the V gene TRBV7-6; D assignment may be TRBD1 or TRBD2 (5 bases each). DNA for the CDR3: TGTGCCAGCAGCCCAGGGAGTGTGTTCACAGATACGCAGTATTTT. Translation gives CASSPGSVFTDTQYF.